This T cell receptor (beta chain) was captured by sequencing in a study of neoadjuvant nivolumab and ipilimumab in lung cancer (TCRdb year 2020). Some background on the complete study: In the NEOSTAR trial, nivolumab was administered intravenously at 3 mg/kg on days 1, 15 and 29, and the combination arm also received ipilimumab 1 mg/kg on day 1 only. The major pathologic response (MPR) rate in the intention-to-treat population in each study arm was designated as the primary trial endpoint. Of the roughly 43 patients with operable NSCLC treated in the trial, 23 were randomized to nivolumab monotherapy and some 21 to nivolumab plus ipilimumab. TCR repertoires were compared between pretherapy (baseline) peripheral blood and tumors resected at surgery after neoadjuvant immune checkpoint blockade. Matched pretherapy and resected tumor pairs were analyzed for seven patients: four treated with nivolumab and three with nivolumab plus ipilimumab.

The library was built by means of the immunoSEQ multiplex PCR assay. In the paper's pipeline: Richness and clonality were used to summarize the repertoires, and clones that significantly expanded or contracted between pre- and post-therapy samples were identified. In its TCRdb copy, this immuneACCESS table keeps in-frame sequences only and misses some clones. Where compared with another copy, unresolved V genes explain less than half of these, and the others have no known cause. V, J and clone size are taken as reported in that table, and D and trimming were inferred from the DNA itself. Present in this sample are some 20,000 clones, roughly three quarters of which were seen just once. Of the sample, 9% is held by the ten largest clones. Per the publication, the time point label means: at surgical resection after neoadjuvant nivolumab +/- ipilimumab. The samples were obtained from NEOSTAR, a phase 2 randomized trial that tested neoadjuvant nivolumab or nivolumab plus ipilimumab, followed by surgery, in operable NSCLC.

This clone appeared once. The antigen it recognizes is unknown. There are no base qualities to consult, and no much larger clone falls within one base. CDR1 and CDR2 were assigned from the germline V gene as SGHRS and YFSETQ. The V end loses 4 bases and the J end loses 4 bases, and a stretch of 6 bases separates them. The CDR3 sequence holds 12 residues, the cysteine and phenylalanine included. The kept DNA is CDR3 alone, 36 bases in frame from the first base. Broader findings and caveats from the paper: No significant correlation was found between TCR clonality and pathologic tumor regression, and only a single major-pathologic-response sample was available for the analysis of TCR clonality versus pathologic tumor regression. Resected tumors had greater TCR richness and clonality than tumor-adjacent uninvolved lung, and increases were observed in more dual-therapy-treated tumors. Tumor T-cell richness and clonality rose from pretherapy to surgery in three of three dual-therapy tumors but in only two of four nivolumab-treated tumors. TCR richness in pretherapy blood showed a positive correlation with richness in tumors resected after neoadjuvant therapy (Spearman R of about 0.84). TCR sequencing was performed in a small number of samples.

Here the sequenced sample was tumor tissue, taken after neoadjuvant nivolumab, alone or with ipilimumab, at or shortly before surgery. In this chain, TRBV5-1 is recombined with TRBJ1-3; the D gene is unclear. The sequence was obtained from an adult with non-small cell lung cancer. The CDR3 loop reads CASSAQGNTIYF. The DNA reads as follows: TGCGCCAGCAGCGCTCAAGGAAACACCATATATTTT.